This T cell receptor (beta chain) was obtained from a study of T-cell memory formation after mild COVID-19 (TCRdb year 2021). Some background on the complete study: Most TCR sequence clusters were specific to one of the two donors. In a couple of donors, T-cell clones that expanded and contracted after mild COVID-19 were tracked by sequencing TCRalpha and TCRbeta repertoires over time. The cohort comprised two young, previously healthy adult volunteers, one female and one male. The study at large found these results: Balanced CD4/CD8 phenotypes were observed for clones contracting from day 15 to 85, whereas a bias towards CD4+ was observed for a second wave of clones expanding from day 15 to 37. SARS-CoV-2 specificity of the second-wave clones peaking on day 37 was not confirmed. The detection of some responding clones in pre-infection memory suggests that pre-existing cross-reactive memory T cells joined the SARS-CoV-2 response. Contracting CD4+ clones turned up mainly in the CM and EM memory subsets, whereas EMRA was where CD8+ clones were enriched. The study covered only a couple of mild cases, and larger cohorts including severe cases with pre-infection samples were considered necessary.

Ficoll-Paque density gradient centrifugation was used to isolate PBMCs. CDR1 and CDR2 are drawn from the germline V gene: SNHLY, FYNNEI. V and J are trimmed by 7 bases and 5 bases, and the gene matches miss 12 bases of the junction. The CDR3 starts with the cysteine, ends with the phenylalanine, and has 16 residues. The read is trimmed to its CDR3 DNA, 48 bases read in frame from base 1. As regards this clonotype: The clone's antigen remains unknown. The input lacks base qualities; no much larger clone sits a single base away.

The reads were generated on an Illumina NovaSeq 6000. TCRalpha and TCRbeta cDNA libraries were built by 5'RACE with constant-segment primers, adding sample barcodes and unique molecular identifiers. RNA was extracted from every sample with Trizol reagent. The libraries were amplified in two PCR steps, and the second step added a second sample barcode and Illumina TruSeq adapters. Sequencing of the libraries was done on an Illumina NovaSeq, producing 2 x 150 bp paired-end reads. In the original analysis: Demultiplexing of reads and collapsing into UMI-guided consensus sequences were performed with migec v1.2.7. Using mixcr v2.1.11, UMI consensuses were aligned to TRA and TRB V and J templates and then assembled into clonotypes. A clonotype was counted as expanded or contracted only if both edgeR and NoisET called the change significant, with noise models trained on biological replicates. edgeR calls used a false discovery rate-adjusted p below 0.01 and a log2 fold-change threshold of 1. As an exploratory analysis of dynamics, max-normalized trajectories of the 1000 most abundant clonotypes were examined by PCA with hierarchical clustering. The CD4 or CD8 phenotype of responding clones was assigned using the separately sequenced CD4+ and CD8+ repertoires. TCRdb itself trimmed the public reads at Q25 with fastp, ran MiXCR and retained productive beta chains. Records with the same CDR3 protein are collapsed into one entry carrying the most frequent genes and DNA. These V and J calls rely on TCRdb rather than the paper's analysis. A total of more than 400,000 distinct CDR3 sequences appear in this sample, 15% to 20% of them only once. Approximately 13% of the sample belongs to the ten largest clones.

The TCR originated in an adult woman who had mild COVID-19 (a few samples of this study predate the infection). The sample titles of this study are shuffled in the database, so cell type and time point are left out; the donor was told from shared clones. Sequencing was performed on PBMCs or a T cell subset sorted from them (not recorded which). The receptor chain draws on TRBV2 and TRBJ2-1, and TRBD1 matches 9 of the central bases. This receptor carries the CDR3 CASTLVRTGEHNEQFF. The nucleotide sequence is TGTGCCAGCACCCTAGTCCGGACAGGGGAACACAATGAGCAGTTCTTC.